This TCR beta chain is drawn from a study of cytomegalovirus exposure and HLA in healthy donors. Notes on the study in general: Many donors carried some public TCRs, although rarity characterized most TCR sequences.

The method was immunoSEQ multiplex PCR; TCRdb's version includes in-frame clones alone and lacks a portion of them. Found here are 250,000 to 350,000 clones, roughly 90% of them singletons; the top ten hold more than 0.8%. About this clone itself: Its antigen is as yet unknown.

CDR1 is MGHRA, CDR2 YSYEKL, per germline. Trimming took 4 bases from V and 5 from J; bases not matched to a gene: 8. This CDR3 has 15 residues. Separation from the roughly 690-subject first cohort characterized the approximately 120-subject validation cohort, to which the donors belonged. Sequencing was performed on PBMCs. The chain couples TRBV4-1 to TRBJ2-7; 10 bases line up with TRBD2. The origin of this receptor is a woman aged 18 to 35 in good health and CMV-seronegative. CDR3 amino acids: CASSPVMGLANEQYF. In DNA form, the CDR3 reads TGCGCCAGCAGCCCTGTCATGGGACTAGCGAACGAGCAGTACTTC.